Listed here is a single T cell receptor (beta chain). The antigen remains unidentified. The data derive from a study of T cell responses to AZD1222 COVID-19 vaccine. Study findings and constraints: Clonal diversity was possibly underestimated, and the donors were mostly white British, with more females. Regions 160-218 and 743-854 held dominance among vaccine-associated CD4 TCRs, which spanned spike. Only five or six individuals given AZD1222 were seropositive at baseline. There were repertoire samples only from the period after the peak T cell response.

Here immunoSEQ multiplex PCR was the method, and the copy in TCRdb shows in-frame clones only, minus some. The data show roughly 77,000 clones, with approximately 90% seen just once and over 3% held by the top ten. This CDR3 contains 13 residues. V was cut by 0 bases and J by 1 base, with 2 bases left in between. Germline lookup yields CDR1 SGDLS and CDR2 YYNGEE. The TCR sequence derives from an adult who received the AZD1222 COVID-19 vaccine. The V gene is TRBV9, the J gene TRBJ1-3; no firm D call. This specimen was peripheral blood, taken 28 days after the second AZD1222 dose. The CDR3, as DNA: TGTGCCAGCAGCGTAGGATCTGGAAACACCATATATTTT. It codes for CASSVGSGNTIYF.